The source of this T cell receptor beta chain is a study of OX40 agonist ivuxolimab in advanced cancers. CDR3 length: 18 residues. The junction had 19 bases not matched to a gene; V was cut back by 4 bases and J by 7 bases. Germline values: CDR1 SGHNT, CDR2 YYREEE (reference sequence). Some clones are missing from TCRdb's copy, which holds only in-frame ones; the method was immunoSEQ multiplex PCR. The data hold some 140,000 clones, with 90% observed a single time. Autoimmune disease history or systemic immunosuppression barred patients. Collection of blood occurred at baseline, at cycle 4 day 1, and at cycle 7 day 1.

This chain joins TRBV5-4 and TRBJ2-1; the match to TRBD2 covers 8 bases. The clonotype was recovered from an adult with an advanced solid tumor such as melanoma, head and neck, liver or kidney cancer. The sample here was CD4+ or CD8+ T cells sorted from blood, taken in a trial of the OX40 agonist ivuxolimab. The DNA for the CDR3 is TGTGCCAGCAGCCTAGCTCTGGTTGCTAGCGGGCCATTAAATGAGCAGTTCTTC. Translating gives CASSLALVASGPLNEQFF.